A single sample is the source of the 23 T cell receptor beta chains below, sequenced in a study of CD4+ T cells in melanoma. TCRdb's table, derived via immunoSEQ multiplex PCR, lists solely in-frame clones and lacks some. Of roughly 52,000 clones listed, 60% to 80% are singletons. Sequencing input: tumor tissue. All receptors come from a human donor with melanoma.

The chain has TRBV9 and TRBJ2-3; TRBD1 is a possible D gene (6 bases). Germline CDR1 SGDLS, CDR2 YYNGEE. The CDR3 contains 16 residues. V was clipped by 2 bases and J by 2 bases, with 15 bases between them. The CDR3 sequence: CASSVGTNLLTDTQYF. CDR3 DNA: TGTGCCAGCAGCGTGGGGACAAATCTCCTCACAGATACGCAGTATTTT.

This chain uses TRBV25-1 with TRBJ2-1; TRBD2 might be the D (6 bases). The CDR3 totals 13 residues. Germline CDR1 is MGHDK and CDR2 is SYGVNS. Trimming cost V 6 bases and J 1 base, with 7 bases left between them. CDR3 protein: CASRAGSYNEQFF. The CDR3 DNA reads as TGTGCCAGCAGGGCGGGGTCCTACAATGAGCAGTTCTTC.

CDR3: CASSPTGSAGELFF. The DNA for the CDR3 is TGTGCCAGCAGCCCAACAGGGTCGGCCGGGGAGCTGTTTTTT. The chain joins TRBV7-9 to TRBJ2-2; D is perhaps TRBD1 (6 bases). CDR1 and CDR2 from the germline V gene are SEHNR and FQNEAQ (reference sequence). CDR3 size: 14 residues. V was shortened by 5 bases and J by 6 bases, with 13 bases between the two germline ends.

The chain links TRBV4-1 to TRBJ2-7; D not resolved. The germline V gene has CDR1 MGHRA and CDR2 YSYEKL. The CDR3 covers 14 residues. V was clipped by 4 bases and J by 4 bases, with 14 bases between them. The CDR3 here is CASSRTELGYEQYF. DNA for the CDR3: TGCGCCAGCAGCCGGACGGAGCTAGGATACGAGCAGTACTTC.

The chain joins TRBV18 to TRBJ2-1, with 8 nucleotides matching TRBD2. The CDR3 contains 16 residues. V dropped 0 bases and J dropped 7; count of bases not matched to a gene: 8. CDR1 and CDR2 from the germline V gene are KGHSH and LQKENI. DNA for the CDR3: TGTGCCAGCTCACCACCCATGGGCGGGGGGTCGAATGAGCAGTTCTTC. This encodes CASSPPMGGGSNEQFF.

This chain links TRBV5-1 with TRBJ1-1; D is unresolved. V was shortened by 0 bases and J by 1 base, with 10 bases between the two germline ends. There are 15 residues in the CDR3. Germline V gives CDR1 SGHRS, CDR2 YFSETQ. The CDR3 bases are TGCGCCAGCAGCTTGGAATGGTTGGAGAACACTGAAGCTTTCTTT. It specifies CASSLEWLENTEAFF.

This clone has a handful of counts. J is TRBJ1-2 and V is TRBV7-2, with D tentatively TRBD1 (6 bases). Germline CDR1 SGHTA, CDR2 FQGNSA. V lost 0 bases to trimming and J lost 1 base, with 6 bases between them. The CDR3 contains 14 residues. CDR3 sequence (DNA): TGTGCCAGCAGCTTAGCACAGGGTAACTATGGCTACACCTTC. This encodes CASSLAQGNYGYTF.

The rearrangement uses TRBV29-1 and TRBJ1-1, with D hard to call. Deletions cut 1 base from V and 0 bases from J, with 3 bases between. Germline CDR1 SQVTM, CDR2 ANQGSEA. The CDR3 has 12 amino acids. CDR3 nucleotides: TGCAGCGTTGAAGGACTGAACACTGAAGCTTTCTTT. Translated, it gives CSVEGLNTEAFF.

V and J are TRBV6-1 and TRBJ2-5; no clear D. CDR1 is MNHNS, CDR2 SASEGT, per germline. Trimming took 2 bases from V and 5 from J, leaving 6 bases between them. The CDR3 spans 12 residues. The CDR3 sequence: CASSERRETQYF. In DNA, the CDR3 is TGTGCCAGCAGTGAACGCAGGGAGACCCAGTACTTC.

This clone was counted ten times or more. The chain uses TRBV27 and TRBJ1-4; D gene unclear. This CDR3 comprises 15 residues. The V end lost 1 base, the J end lost 8 bases, and 14 bases lay between the germline ends. The V gene's germline CDR1 is MNHEY and CDR2 SMNVEV (reference sequence). CDR3 sequence (DNA): TGTGCCAGCAGTTTATTTGACTCCCCGGGAGAAAAACTGTTTTTT. Its translation is CASSLFDSPGEKLFF.

The chain uses TRBV18 and TRBJ1-1, with 9 nucleotides matching TRBD1. V lost 3 bases to trimming and J lost 4 bases; unmatched junction nucleotides: 3. The CDR3 has 14 residues. CDR1 KGHSH and CDR2 LQKENI come from the germline V gene. The CDR3 nucleotides read TGTGCCAGCTCACCCGGGACAGGGAGCACTGAAGCTTTCTTT. It encodes CASSPGTGSTEAFF.

This chain uses TRBV5-1 with TRBJ2-2; a possible D gene is TRBD2 (7 bases). Deletions cut 4 bases from V and 1 base from J, with 8 bases between. The CDR3 extends over 14 amino acids. CDR1 SGHRS and CDR2 YFSETQ come from the germline V gene. This chain's CDR3 is CASSRGGNTGELFF. In DNA form, the CDR3 reads TGCGCCAGCAGCAGGGGGGGGAACACCGGGGAGCTGTTTTTT.

This clone was observed a handful of times. V gene TRBV5-5 combines with J gene TRBJ1-1, with D tentatively TRBD1 (6 bases). V was clipped by 4 bases and J by 0 bases, with 10 bases between them. The germline CDR1 and CDR2 sequences are SGHKS and YYEKEE (reference sequence). CDR3 length: 14 amino acids. The CDR3 loop is CASSNGTLNTEAFF. The CDR3 DNA is TGTGCCAGCAGCAACGGGACACTGAACACTGAAGCTTTCTTT.

The V and J genes are TRBV7-3 and TRBJ2-5; D gene uncertain. The CDR3 extends over 14 amino acids. The V end lost 4 bases, the J end lost 5 bases, and 14 bases lay between the germline ends. CDR1 SGHTA and CDR2 FQGTGA come from the germline V gene. CDR3 residues: CASSSTPLGETQYF. For the CDR3, the DNA is TGTGCCAGCAGCTCCACCCCCCTAGGGGAGACCCAGTACTTC.

The rearrangement uses TRBV7-2 and TRBJ1-5; perhaps TRBD1 as D (5 bases). Germline CDR1 SGHTA, CDR2 FQGNSA. The CDR3 covers 13 residues. The V and J ends lost 2 bases and 7 bases respectively, with 9 bases between them. The CDR3 sequence: CASSLTQGQPQHF. In DNA, the CDR3 is TGTGCCAGCAGCTTAACCCAGGGCCAGCCCCAGCATTTT.

The count of this clone is one. This chain connects TRBV4-2 to TRBJ2-2; D may be TRBD1 or TRBD2 (6 bases each). From germline, CDR1 is LGHNA and CDR2 YNFKEQ. The V end lost 4 bases, the J end lost 7 bases, and 10 bases lay between the germline ends. The CDR3 covers 13 residues. DNA for the CDR3: TGTGCCAGCAGCCCCGGGGGCGGCGGGGAGCTGTTTTTT. It encodes CASSPGGGGELFF.

V usage is TRBV6-5 and J usage is TRBJ2-1; 10 nucleotides match TRBD2. Germline-derived CDR1 and CDR2 are MNHEY and SVGAGI. The CDR3 consists of 13 residues. J gave up 9 bases and V 8 bases, and 7 bases lay outside the gene matches. The CDR3 nucleotides read TGTGCCAGCGAAAGCGGGGGGGCCGCTGAGCAGTTCTTC. It codes for CASESGGAAEQFF.

The chain is built from TRBV9 and TRBJ2-3; 7 bases are shared with TRBD2. Per germline, CDR1 SGDLS and CDR2 YYNGEE. The CDR3 runs 14 residues. V shed 0 bases, J shed 14 bases, and the junction held 12 bases outside the gene matches. CDR3 sequence (DNA): TGTGCCAGCAGCGTAGAAGGGAGGGGTACCCTTCCGTATTTT. Its protein is CASSVEGRGTLPYF.

The CDR3 here is CATHGQGEDIQYF. The CDR3 DNA sequence: TGTGCCACCCACGGACAGGGTGAGGACATTCAGTACTTC. The chain carries TRBV6-6 and TRBJ2-4; the match to TRBD1 covers 8 bases. The V gene's germline CDR1 is MNHNY and CDR2 SVGAGI (reference sequence). Unmatched junction bases numbered 10, after V lost 10 bases and J lost 8 bases. The CDR3 consists of 13 residues.

This clone came up a few times. V usage is TRBV13 and J usage is TRBJ2-2; TRBD1 matches at 8 bases. The V gene's germline CDR1 is PRHDT and CDR2 FYEKMQ (reference sequence). The CDR3 spans 16 residues. V gave up 5 bases and J gave up 0 bases; unmatched junction bases: 5. CDR3 protein: CASSPRQGPNTGELFF. Here the CDR3 DNA reads TGTGCCAGCAGCCCCAGACAGGGGCCGAACACCGGGGAGCTGTTTTTT.

The gene calls are TRBV29-1 and TRBJ2-7, with 9 nucleotides matching TRBD1. The length of the CDR3 is 13 residues. V was clipped by 6 bases and J by 4 bases; unmatched bases: 7. Germline loops: CDR1 SQVTM, CDR2 ANQGSEA. The CDR3 DNA follows: TGCAGCGTAGACGTGGGACAGGGTTACGAGCAGTACTTC. Translation gives CSVDVGQGYEQYF.

V gene TRBV4-1 combines with J gene TRBJ2-5; perhaps TRBD1 as D (6 bases). The CDR3 spans 14 residues. Trimming left V 3 bases short and J 0 bases short, with 8 bases between. Germline V gene lookup returns CDR1 MGHRA and CDR2 YSYEKL. CDR3 in amino acids: CASSQDRNQETQYF. CDR3 coding DNA: TGCGCCAGCAGCCAGGACAGAAACCAAGAGACCCAGTACTTC.

This clone occurred many times. V is TRBV9 and J is TRBJ2-1; 10 bases align to TRBD1. Losses at the gene ends were 0 bases for V and 7 bases for J; bases not matched to a gene: 7. Germline CDR1 reads SGDLS; CDR2 reads YYNGEE. The CDR3 covers 16 residues. The CDR3, as DNA: TGTGCCAGCAGCGTAGCTGGGACAGGGGTGAAGAATGAGCAGTTCTTC. Protein sequence: CASSVAGTGVKNEQFF.